The present entry profiles one TCR beta chain with its context. Its specificity is unknown. Repertoires were generated with immunoSEQ multiplex PCR, while TCRdb's copy carries only in-frame clones and drops some. The table records about a million clones, approximately 70% of them present only once. Per germline, CDR1 KGHSH and CDR2 LQKENI. CDR3 length equals 15 residues. Trimming at V came to 3 bases and at J to 7 bases, leaving 11 bases not matched to a gene. The sample originates from a study of shared clonotypes between healthy human individuals. General study results and limits: Generally, estimated richness proved larger in naive subsets than it did in memory subsets.

Those who donated, Caucasian adults without exception, all lived in Nashville, Tennessee. The sequence was collected from a man in his late teens or twenties in good health. The chain is built from TRBV18 and TRBJ1-2, with TRBD1 identical over 7 bases. The sample taken for sequencing was memory CD4+ T cells sorted from blood. Regarding subset: CD45RA-negative fraction. The CDR3 nucleotides read TGTGCCAGCTCACCCGATCGTAGGGGGCGACGTGGCTACACCTTC. This gives the protein CASSPDRRGRRGYTF.